The clone carrying this TCR beta chain appeared a single time. Its antigen is currently unknown. This sample was included in a study of shared clonotypes between healthy human individuals. Study-level findings and limits: Exclusively blood specimens were collected; tissue repertoires likely differ. Larger estimated richness was generally recorded for naive subsets relative to memory subsets.

Naive CD8 cells were CD45RO-negative, positively selected for CCR7, excluding terminally differentiated effector memory CD45RA+ cells. All donors were healthy HIV-negative adults lacking recent acute infections or vaccinations. An approximately 200 ng quantity of DNA, about 30,000 T cell genomes, went into the sorted-subset replicate PCRs. The assay was immunoSEQ multiplex PCR, and TCRdb's table has in-frame clones only and misses some. The sample lists about 2 million clones, about 95% occurring once. Germline V gene data show CDR1 as LNHDA and CDR2 as SQIVND (reference sequence). The ends lost 2 bases at V and 7 bases at J; junction bases unmatched: 4. This CDR3 is built from 14 residues.

What was sequenced was naive CD8+ T cells sorted from blood. This chain joins TRBV19 and TRBJ1-5, with 8 bases fitting TRBD1. This clonotype was sampled from a man in his late teens or twenties in good health. The CDR3 bases are TGTGCCAGTAGTATACAGGGGGCAGCGCAGCCCCAGCATTTT. Amino acids: CASSIQGAAQPQHF.